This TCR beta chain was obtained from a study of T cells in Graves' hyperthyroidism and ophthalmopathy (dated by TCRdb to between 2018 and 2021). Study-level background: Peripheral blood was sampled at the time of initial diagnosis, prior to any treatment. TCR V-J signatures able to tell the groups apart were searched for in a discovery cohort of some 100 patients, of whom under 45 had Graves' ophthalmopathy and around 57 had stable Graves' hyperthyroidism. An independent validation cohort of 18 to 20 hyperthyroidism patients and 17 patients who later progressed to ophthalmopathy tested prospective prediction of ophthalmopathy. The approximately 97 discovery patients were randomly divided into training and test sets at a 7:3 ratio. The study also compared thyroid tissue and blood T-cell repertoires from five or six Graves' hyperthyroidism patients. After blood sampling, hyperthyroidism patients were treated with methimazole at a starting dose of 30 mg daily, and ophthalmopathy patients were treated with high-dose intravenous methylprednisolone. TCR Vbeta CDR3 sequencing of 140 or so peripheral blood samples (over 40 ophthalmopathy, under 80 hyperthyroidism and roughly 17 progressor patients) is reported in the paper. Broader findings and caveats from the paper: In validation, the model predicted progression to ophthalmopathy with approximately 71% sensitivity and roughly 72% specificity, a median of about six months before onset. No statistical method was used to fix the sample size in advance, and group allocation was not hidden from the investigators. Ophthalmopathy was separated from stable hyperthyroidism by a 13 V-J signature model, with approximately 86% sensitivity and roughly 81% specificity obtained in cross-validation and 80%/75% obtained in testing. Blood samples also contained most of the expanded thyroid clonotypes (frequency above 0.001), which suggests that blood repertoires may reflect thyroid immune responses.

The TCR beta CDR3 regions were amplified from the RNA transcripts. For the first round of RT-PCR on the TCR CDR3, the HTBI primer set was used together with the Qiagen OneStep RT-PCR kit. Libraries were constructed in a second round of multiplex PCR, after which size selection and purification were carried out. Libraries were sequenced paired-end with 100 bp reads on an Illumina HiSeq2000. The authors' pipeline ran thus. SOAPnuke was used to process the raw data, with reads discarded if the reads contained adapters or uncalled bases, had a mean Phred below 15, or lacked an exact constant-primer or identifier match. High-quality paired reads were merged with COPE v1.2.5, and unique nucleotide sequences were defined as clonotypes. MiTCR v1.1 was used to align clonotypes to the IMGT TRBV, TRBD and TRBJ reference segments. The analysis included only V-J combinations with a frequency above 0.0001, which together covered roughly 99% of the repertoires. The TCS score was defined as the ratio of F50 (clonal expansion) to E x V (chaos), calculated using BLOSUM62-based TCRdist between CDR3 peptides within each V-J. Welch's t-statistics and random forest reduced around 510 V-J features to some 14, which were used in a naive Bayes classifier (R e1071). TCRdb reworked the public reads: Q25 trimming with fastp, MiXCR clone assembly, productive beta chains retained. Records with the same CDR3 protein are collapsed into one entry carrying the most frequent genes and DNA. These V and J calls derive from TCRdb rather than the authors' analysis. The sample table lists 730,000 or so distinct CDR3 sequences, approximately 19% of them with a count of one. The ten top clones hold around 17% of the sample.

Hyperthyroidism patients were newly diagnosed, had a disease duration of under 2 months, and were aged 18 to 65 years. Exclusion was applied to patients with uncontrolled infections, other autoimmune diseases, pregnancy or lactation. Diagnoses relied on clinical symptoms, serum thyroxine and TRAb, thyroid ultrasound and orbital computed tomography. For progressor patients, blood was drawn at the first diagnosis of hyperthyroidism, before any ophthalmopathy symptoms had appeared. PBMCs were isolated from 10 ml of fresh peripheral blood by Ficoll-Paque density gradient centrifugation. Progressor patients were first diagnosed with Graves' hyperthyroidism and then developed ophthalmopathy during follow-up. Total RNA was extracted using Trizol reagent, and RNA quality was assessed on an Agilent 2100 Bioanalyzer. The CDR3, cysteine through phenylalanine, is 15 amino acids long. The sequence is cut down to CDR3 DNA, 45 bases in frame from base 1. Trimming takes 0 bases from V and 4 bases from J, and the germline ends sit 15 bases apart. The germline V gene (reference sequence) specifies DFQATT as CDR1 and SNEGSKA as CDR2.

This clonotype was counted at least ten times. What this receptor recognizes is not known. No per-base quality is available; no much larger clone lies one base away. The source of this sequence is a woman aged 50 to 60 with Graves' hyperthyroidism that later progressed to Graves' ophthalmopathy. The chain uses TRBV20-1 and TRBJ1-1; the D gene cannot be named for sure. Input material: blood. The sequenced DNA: TGCAGTGCTAGAGATCCCTCGCTCCCCAGCACTGAAGCTTTCTTT. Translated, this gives CSARDPSLPSTEAFF.